The rows below give T cell receptor beta chains drawn from one sample of a study of technical replicates of blood from a handful of donors. Repertoires were generated with immunoSEQ multiplex PCR, while TCRdb's copy carries only in-frame clones and drops some. The sample carries 75,000 or so clones, 85% to 95% recorded once. Sequencing input: T cells isolated from PBMCs. The receptors were gathered from a human donor in good health. Both conserved end residues are part of each CDR3. D genes are given only for firm matches. Clone size is not always given. Where it is, it says once, few, many or a class for expanded clones.

clone_size | j_call | v_call | d_call | cdr3_nt | cdr3_aa
- | TRBJ1-4 | TRBV5-1 | - | TGCGCCAGCAGCTTGGGGGGGGTTGAAAAACTGTTTTTT | CASSLGGVEKLFF
- | TRBJ2-1 | TRBV7-9 | - | TGTGCCAGCACTCGGGGGGCATACAATGAGCAGTTCTTC | CASTRGAYNEQFF
- | TRBJ1-5 | TRBV7-9 | - | TGTGCCAGCAGCTTAGCGGAGGAGGCCCAGCATTTT | CASSLAEEAQHF
- | TRBJ2-7 | TRBV5-1 | TRBD2 | TGCGCCAGCAGCGGGCAAGCGGGAGGGTCCCACGAGCAGTACTTC | CASSGQAGGSHEQYF
- | TRBJ1-2 | TRBV19 | TRBD1 | TGTGCCAGTAGTTCTGGACAGGGCCTATCCTATTCCTATGGCTACACCTTC | CASSSGQGLSYSYGYTF
- | TRBJ2-5 | TRBV2 | - | TGTGCCAGCAGTGAGGGGGGAGAGACCCAGTACTTC | CASSEGGETQYF
- | TRBJ1-4 | TRBV7-8 | - | TGTGCCAGCAGCTTAAGGAGGGAGAGAGCGACTAATGAAAAACTGTTTTTT | CASSLRRERATNEKLFF
- | TRBJ2-3 | TRBV29-1 | - | TGCAGCGTTGAAGGCCCGGTATCGGGTACGCAGTATTTT | CSVEGPVSGTQYF
- | TRBJ2-1 | TRBV20-1 | TRBD1 | TGCAGTGCTAGAGCGGGGACAGTGCAGTTCTTC | CSARAGTVQFF
once | TRBJ1-2 | TRBV4-1 | TRBD1 | TGCGCCAGTACGGAGGGGGCAAACTATGGCTACACCTTC | CASTEGANYGYTF
- | TRBJ1-1 | TRBV7-9 | TRBD1 | TGTGCCAGCAGCTTATCCGGGACAGGGGGCACTGAAGCTTTCTTT | CASSLSGTGGTEAFF
- | TRBJ1-5 | TRBV5-1 | - | TGCGCCAGCAGCCTGTCCCTTCGGACTAAATATAGCAATCAGCCCCAGCATTTT | CASSLSLRTKYSNQPQHF
- | TRBJ1-1 | TRBV4-1 | - | TGCGCCAGCAGCCAAGTGGGAGGGGCAAGGGAAGCTTTCTTT | CASSQVGGAREAFF
- | TRBJ2-7 | TRBV5-4 | - | TGTGCCAGCAGCTTGGGGCGGGGCCTATCCTACGAGCAGTACTTC | CASSLGRGLSYEQYF
few | TRBJ2-5 | TRBV4-1 | - | TGCGCCAGCAGCCAAGATCGTGGGGCAGGGAAACAAGAGACCCAGTACTTC | CASSQDRGAGKQETQYF
- | TRBJ2-4 | TRBV6-5 | - | TGTGCCAGCAGTTACGTCCAGGGCCAGGACATTCAGTACTTC | CASSYVQGQDIQYF
- | TRBJ1-1 | TRBV30 | TRBD1 | TGTGCCTGGAGTGTGGGGACAGGGATGAACACTGAAGCTTTCTTT | CAWSVGTGMNTEAFF
- | TRBJ2-7 | TRBV9 | TRBD1 | TGTGCCAGCAGCGGCGGGACAGGTTTTAACGAGCAGTACTTC | CASSGGTGFNEQYF
- | TRBJ2-2 | TRBV9 | - | TGTGCCAGCAGCGTAGGGGGCGAGGCCGGGGAGCTGTTTTTT | CASSVGGEAGELFF
once | TRBJ1-3 | TRBV13 | - | TGTGCCAGCAGCGAGGGAAGCTCTGGAAACACCATATATTTT | CASSEGSSGNTIYF
- | TRBJ2-7 | TRBV11-2 | TRBD1 | TGTGCCAGCAGCGAGCTAATAGGGTCAGGGGGCCCCTACGAGCAGTACTTC | CASSELIGSGGPYEQYF
- | TRBJ2-1 | TRBV7-9 | TRBD2 | TGTGCCAGCAGCTTAGGTAGCGGGAGGGCCCATGAGCAGTTCTTC | CASSLGSGRAHEQFF
- | TRBJ1-1 | TRBV13 | - | TGTGCCAGCAGCTTATCCGCAGGGTTGAACACTGAAGCTTTCTTT | CASSLSAGLNTEAFF
- | TRBJ2-1 | TRBV6-1 | TRBD1 | TGTGCCAGCAGTGATCCTCAGACAGGGCACGGTGAGCAGTTCTTC | CASSDPQTGHGEQFF
- | TRBJ2-1 | TRBV18 | TRBD1 | TGTGCCAGCTCACCACGCAGACAGGGGTTTGAGCAGTTCTTC | CASSPRRQGFEQFF
- | TRBJ2-1 | TRBV7-8 | - | TGTGCCAGCAGCTTAGCGGGAGCCCTGGGGAATGAGCAGTTCTTC | CASSLAGALGNEQFF
- | TRBJ2-7 | TRBV7-2 | TRBD2 | TGTGCCAGCAGCTTAGGGGCTAGCGGGGGCCCCTACGAGCAGTACTTC | CASSLGASGGPYEQYF
- | TRBJ2-1 | TRBV7-3 | - | TGTGCCAGCAGCTATGCGGGGGCCGGCAACAATGAGCAGTTCTTC | CASSYAGAGNNEQFF
- | TRBJ2-1 | TRBV6-5 | TRBD2 | TGTGCCAGCAGTTACGTAGCGGGAGTATCAAATGAGCAGTTCTTC | CASSYVAGVSNEQFF
- | TRBJ2-7 | TRBV9 | - | TGTGCCAGCAGCGTAGGGGCAGCAACAGGCTACGAGCAGTACTTC | CASSVGAATGYEQYF
- | TRBJ2-1 | TRBV5-1 | - | TGCGCCAGCAGCTTGGATAGTGGAGGGAATGAGCAGTTCTTC | CASSLDSGGNEQFF
- | TRBJ2-7 | TRBV2 | TRBD2 | TGTGCCAGCTCTAAGACTAGCGGGACCTACGAGCAGTACTTC | CASSKTSGTYEQYF
once | TRBJ2-1 | TRBV6-1 | - | TGTGCCAGCAGGGGCGGGGGCGCCTACAATGAGCAGTTCTTC | CASRGGGAYNEQFF
- | TRBJ2-5 | TRBV6-4 | - | TGTGCCAGCAGTGAGGGGCCCGACCGAGAGACCCAGTACTTC | CASSEGPDRETQYF
- | TRBJ2-3 | TRBV27 | TRBD2 | TGTGCCAGCACCTTTCTGACTAGCGGGAGGATAGATACGCAGTATTTT | CASTFLTSGRIDTQYF
- | TRBJ1-5 | TRBV28 | TRBD1 | TGTGCCAGCAGTTACCAGACAGGGCTTTGGCAGCCCCAGCATTTT | CASSYQTGLWQPQHF
- | TRBJ1-1 | TRBV14 | - | TGTGCCAGCAGTCGGGCTTCAGGGAGGGAGGGAGCTTTCTTT | CASSRASGREGAFF
- | TRBJ2-3 | TRBV28 | - | TGTGCCAGCAGTTTACAGAGCACAGATACGCAGTATTTT | CASSLQSTDTQYF
- | TRBJ1-1 | TRBV27 | TRBD1 | TGTGCCAGCAGTTTAGGCGGACAGGGGACGAACACTGAAGCTTTCTTT | CASSLGGQGTNTEAFF
- | TRBJ1-5 | TRBV10-1 | TRBD1 | TGCGCCAGCCCCCCCCGACAGGGGCCCCAGCGCGTCCATTTT | CASPPRQGPQRVHF
- | TRBJ2-7 | TRBV6-5 | TRBD1 | TGTGCCAGCAGTTACCTAGGGACAGGGGCCTACGAGCAGTACTTC | CASSYLGTGAYEQYF
- | TRBJ2-4 | TRBV28 | - | TGTGCCAGCAGTTCTACCTGGACAAGCTTCCTAGCCAAAAACATTCAGTACTTC | CASSSTWTSFLAKNIQYF
- | TRBJ2-1 | TRBV6-1 | TRBD2 | TGTGCCAGCAGTCAGCGGGGGAGCTCCTACAATGAGCAGTTCTTC | CASSQRGSSYNEQFF
- | TRBJ1-4 | TRBV19 | TRBD1 | TGTGCCAGTAGTTTCGGGGACAGGAAGGCTAATGAAAAACTGTTTTTT | CASSFGDRKANEKLFF
- | TRBJ1-2 | TRBV4-1 | - | TGCGCCAGCAGCCAAGATCAACGGCGGGGGGCCCGCTCGAATGGCTACACCTTC | CASSQDQRRGARSNGYTF
- | TRBJ2-1 | TRBV6-5 | TRBD1 | TGTGCCAGCAGTTACTCGGGGCAGGGGGCGTTGAATGAGCAGTTCTTC | CASSYSGQGALNEQFF
- | TRBJ2-2 | TRBV6-4 | - | TGTGCCAGCAGTTCTAGTAATACCGGGGAGCTGTTTTTT | CASSSSNTGELFF
- | TRBJ1-3 | TRBV10-3 | - | TGTGCCATCAGTGACCCGTTCTCTGGAAACACCATATATTTT | CAISDPFSGNTIYF